This T cell receptor (beta chain) was sequenced during a study of blood T cell repertoires in COVID-19. Study as a whole: Samples came from the United States, Italy and Spain, spanning acute and convalescent COVID-19. PBMCs, B-cell-depleted T cells, or T cells were the source of the cDNA or gDNA that made up the material.

Under the authors' procedure: Amplifying reference gene primers gave estimates of nucleated cell counts. Here immunoSEQ multiplex PCR was the method, and the copy in TCRdb shows in-frame clones only, minus some. V and J calls and clone size are copied from that table; D and trimming were computed from the DNA. The sample holds approximately 260,000 clones, 89% seen once. Germline-derived CDR1 and CDR2 are SGHDT and YYEEEE. The CDR3 consists of 11 residues. V was clipped by 6 bases and J by 9 bases, with 10 bases between them. The chain links TRBV5-6 to TRBJ1-5; a possible D gene is TRBD1 (5 bases). This receptor was obtained from a woman aged 40 to 49 who had recovered from COVID-19. The sequenced sample consisted of peripheral blood. This CDR3 reads CASTNQGPQHF. CDR3 DNA sequence: TGTGCCAGCACCAACCAGGGGCCCCAGCATTTT. Full variable domain (rest looked up from reference TRBV5-6 and TRBJ1-5): DAGVTQSPTHLIKTRGQQVTLRCSPKSGHDTVSWYQQALGQGPQFIFQYYEEEERQRGNFPDRFSGHQFPNYSSELNVNALLLGDSALYLCASTNQGPQHFGDGTRLSIL.